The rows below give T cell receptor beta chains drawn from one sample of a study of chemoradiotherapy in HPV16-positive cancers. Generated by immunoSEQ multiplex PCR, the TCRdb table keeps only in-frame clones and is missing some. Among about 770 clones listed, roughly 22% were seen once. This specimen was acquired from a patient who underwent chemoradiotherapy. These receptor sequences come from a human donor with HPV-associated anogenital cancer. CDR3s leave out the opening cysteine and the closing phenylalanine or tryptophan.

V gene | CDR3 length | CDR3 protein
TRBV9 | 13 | ASSVGESRVSPLH
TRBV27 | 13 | ASSWSLGSNQPQH
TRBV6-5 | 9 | ASSSSHGYT
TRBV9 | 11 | ASSVAVEDTQY
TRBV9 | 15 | ASSPGTGRVMNTEAF
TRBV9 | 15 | ASSVGFRVLMNTEAF
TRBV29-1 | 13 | SVDRGDEGMGGYT
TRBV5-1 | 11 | ASSLDTNTEAF
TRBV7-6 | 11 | ASSLATDTEAF
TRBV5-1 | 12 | ASSLGTLLGEAF
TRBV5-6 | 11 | ASSLRVSGEQY
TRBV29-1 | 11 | SVLTPGDTEAF
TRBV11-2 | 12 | ASSPQPTNYGYT
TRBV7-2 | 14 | ASSLAGNREDYGYT
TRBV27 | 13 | ASSLVQGRLNEQF
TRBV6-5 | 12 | ASSKQGVSYEQY
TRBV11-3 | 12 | ASSWDSDGDTQY
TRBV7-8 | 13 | ASSLSGISYNEQF
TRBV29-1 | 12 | SVCLGTEPYEQY
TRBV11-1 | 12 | ASSSSGVQETQY
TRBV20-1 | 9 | SAYTRDTQY
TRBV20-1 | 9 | SAKTEVRLF
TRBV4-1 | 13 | ASSQDRGTAYEQY
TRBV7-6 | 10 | ASSRAGEVQF
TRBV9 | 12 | ASSPLTRSQPQH
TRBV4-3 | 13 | ASSQEPGLEVTQY
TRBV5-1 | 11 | ASSLGTEGGYT
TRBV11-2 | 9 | ASSPAYEQY
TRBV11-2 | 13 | ASSPWGSGVGEQF
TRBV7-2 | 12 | ASSSTGRVTEAF
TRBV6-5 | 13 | ASSYSRPGTYGYT
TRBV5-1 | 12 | ATSSGPSGYEQY
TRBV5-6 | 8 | ASRWGEAF
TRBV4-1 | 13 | ASSQGQVGGYGYT
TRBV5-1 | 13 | ASSLTSGGTDTQY
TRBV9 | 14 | ASSVGRTAMNTEAF
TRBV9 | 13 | ASSVGLQGGEGYT
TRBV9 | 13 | ASSVGGTGAFEQY
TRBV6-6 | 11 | ASSYSTGGTQH
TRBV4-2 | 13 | ASSQEGGSLHEQY
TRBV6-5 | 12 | ASSYRGARYEQY
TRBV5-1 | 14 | ASSLSSPGQGQTQY
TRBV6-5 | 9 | ASSSYHEQY
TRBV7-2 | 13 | ASSPMGQTNSPLH
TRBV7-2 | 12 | ASSWGSGYTEAF
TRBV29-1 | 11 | SVEGNQDNEQF
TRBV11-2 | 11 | ASSFLDNSPLH
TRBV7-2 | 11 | ASSFEHKPEQF
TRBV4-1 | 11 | ASSQEVADTQY
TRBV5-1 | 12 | ASSFGTYKLEAF
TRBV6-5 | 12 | ASSSQQTNYGYT
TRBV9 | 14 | ASSTLAGGSYNEQF
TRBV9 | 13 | ASSGTGANTGELF
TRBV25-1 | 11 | ASRAANAYEQY
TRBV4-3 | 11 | ASSQGPPNEQF